A single sample is the source of the 27 T cell receptor beta chains below, sequenced in a study of PD-L1 blockade in urothelial cancer. Here immunoSEQ multiplex PCR was the method, and the copy in TCRdb shows in-frame clones only, minus some. Of 60,000 or so clones in the sample, around 79% are singletons; the top ten hold 3.5% to 5.5%. Here the sequenced sample was PBMCs, taken around atezolizumab (anti-PD-L1) treatment. The receptors originated from a man aged 65 to 79 with urothelial cancer.

The chain recombines TRBV5-5 with TRBJ2-1; D unresolved. Germline V lookup: CDR1 SGHKS, CDR2 YYEKEE (reference sequence). The CDR3 has 15 amino acids. V was pared by 4 bases and J by 0 bases, with 11 bases between. CDR3 sequence: CASSRLQSSYNEQFF. As DNA, the CDR3 is TGTGCCAGCAGCCGGTTACAGAGCTCCTACAATGAGCAGTTCTTC.

The rearrangement joins TRBV6-6 to TRBJ2-4; D possibly corresponds to TRBD2 (5 bases). V was pared by 7 bases and J by 1 base, with 17 bases between. CDR3 length: 16 amino acids. Germline V gives CDR1 MNHNY, CDR2 SVGAGI (reference sequence). CDR3 nucleotide sequence: TGTGCCAGCATCGAGGGCCCTCCCCCGGCCAAAAACATTCAGTACTTC. Translation gives CASIEGPPPAKNIQYF.

J is TRBJ1-5 and V is TRBV28; 9 nucleotides match TRBD1. This CDR3 region has 15 residues. J gave up 5 bases and V 4 bases, and 6 bases lay outside the gene matches. Germline loops: CDR1 MDHEN, CDR2 SYDVKM. The CDR3 loop is CASSYRGRDDQPQHF. CDR3 nucleotides: TGTGCCAGCAGTTACAGGGGGCGCGACGATCAGCCCCAGCATTTT.

The chain has TRBV27 and TRBJ1-1; D is undetermined. V lost 1 base and J 0 bases, leaving 9 bases between the germline ends. Germline CDR1 MNHEY, CDR2 SMNVEV (reference sequence). The CDR3 loop spans 15 amino acids. CDR3 nucleotide sequence: TGTGCCAGCAGTTTATTGGCCCGAATGAACACTGAAGCTTTCTTT. This translates into CASSLLARMNTEAFF.

The genes are TRBV4-1 and TRBJ2-1, with D perhaps TRBD2 (5 bases). Germline values: CDR1 MGHRA, CDR2 YSYEKL. The CDR3 contains 15 residues. The V end lost 3 bases, the J end lost 7 bases, and 16 bases lay between the germline ends. CDR3 residues: CASSHPTSSGNEQFF. CDR3 nucleotides: TGCGCCAGCAGCCACCCGACTTCTTCGGGGAATGAGCAGTTCTTC.

This chain connects TRBV18 to TRBJ1-2; D call uncertain. Germline lookup yields CDR1 KGHSH and CDR2 LQKENI. This CDR3 is built from 12 residues. The V gene lost 3 bases and the J gene lost 3 bases, with 5 bases spanning the gap. CDR3 sequence: CASSPSDYGYTF. Written as DNA, the CDR3 is TGTGCCAGCTCACCCTCCGACTATGGCTACACCTTC. The full variable domain, completed using reference TRBV18 and TRBJ1-2, is NAGVMQNPRHLVRRRGQEARLRCSPMKGHSHVYWYRQLPEEGLKFMVYLQKENIIDESGMPKERFSAEFPKEGPSILRIQQVVRGDSAAYFCASSPSDYGYTFGSGTRLTVV.

The CDR3 region is CASRAGRTGGAPGGYTF. The CDR3 DNA reads TGTGCAAGTCGCGCCGGACGGACAGGGGGCGCACCCGGGGGCTACACCTTC. This sequence joins TRBV12-2 and TRBJ1-2; the table's TRBD1 call for D was not verified on the DNA. TRBV12-2 is described as a pseudogene. CDR3 length: 17 amino acids.

This chain connects TRBV10-1 to TRBJ2-1, with TRBD2 as a possible D gene (6 bases). Germline V lookup: CDR1 WNHNN, CDR2 SYGVQD (reference sequence). The V gene lost 5 bases and the J gene lost 15 bases, with 20 bases spanning the gap. CDR3 length: 13 residues. In nucleotides, the CDR3 is TGCGCCAGCAGTCCCCGGGGCCTGGGGGACTTGTTCTTC. It is translated as CASSPRGLGDLFF.

The V call is TRBV11-2, the J call TRBJ2-1; 8 nucleotides align to TRBD1. The CDR3 is 16 amino acids. Germline loops: CDR1 SGHAT, CDR2 FQNNGV. V lost 2 bases to trimming and J lost 1 base; unmatched junction nucleotides: 4. The CDR3 region is CASSLLGQGSYNEQFF. For the CDR3, the DNA is TGTGCCAGCAGCTTACTCGGACAGGGATCCTACAATGAGCAGTTCTTC. The variable domain in full, with the rest retrieved from reference TRBV11-2 and TRBJ2-1, is EAGVAQSPRYKIIEKRQSVAFWCNPISGHATLYWYQQILGQGPKLLIQFQNNGVVDDSQLPKDRFSAERLKGVDSTLKIQPAKLEDSAVYLCASSLLGQGSYNEQFFGPGTRLTVL.

In the case of this clone: Germline is not matched at one junction end, which may reflect a read error. This chain links TRBV10-3 with TRBJ2-7; possibly TRBD1 for D (6 bases). The CDR3 sequence is 15 residues long. Germline CDR1 is ENHRY and CDR2 is SYGVKD. CDR3 protein: CAITLDPQGSNEQYF. CDR3 nucleotide sequence: TGTGCCATCACCTTAGACCCACAGGGCTCCAACGAGCAGTACTTC.

The chain couples TRBV2 to TRBJ2-2; 8 bases are a match to TRBD1. The germline V gene encodes CDR1 SNHLY and CDR2 FYNNEI. The CDR3 runs 14 residues. V lost 10 bases to trimming and J lost 4 bases; unmatched junction nucleotides: 8. The CDR3 DNA reads TGTGCCACCATGACAGGGACAGGCACCGGGGAGCTGTTTTTT. This gives the protein CATMTGTGTGELFF.

This clone was picked up one time. The J gene is TRBJ2-3, the V gene TRBV9; 7 bases are a match to TRBD2. J was trimmed by 2 bases and V by 5 bases; bases with no gene match: 8. Germline CDR1 SGDLS, CDR2 YYNGEE. This CDR3 comprises 15 residues. The CDR3 coding sequence is TGTGCCAGCAGTTCGGGAGGTCCCACCACAGATACGCAGTATTTT. It is translated as CASSSGGPTTDTQYF.

This clone came up a few times. This chain connects TRBV5-1 to TRBJ1-2, with TRBD1 identical over 10 bases. The germline V gene encodes CDR1 SGHRS and CDR2 YFSETQ. This CDR3 has 16 residues. V trimming: 6 bases; J trimming: 7 bases; junction bases outside the gene matches: 15. Here the CDR3 reads CASKGTGAASASGYTF. The CDR3, as DNA: TGCGCCAGCAAGGGGACAGGGGCCGCCTCGGCGTCTGGCTACACCTTC.

The genes are TRBV14 and TRBJ2-7, with a tentative D call TRBD1 (5 bases). The CDR3 extends over 13 amino acids. Between the trimmed V and J ends, which lost 1 base and 6 bases, there was a span of 10 bases. The germline V gene has CDR1 SGHDN and CDR2 FVKESK. In nucleotides, the CDR3 is TGTGCCAGCAGCCAAGTCAGGGTTGGCGAGCAGTACTTC. Amino acids: CASSQVRVGEQYF.

This clone has more than one count but fewer than ten. This rearrangement joins TRBV5-4 to TRBJ1-5, with 7 bases aligning to TRBD1. V dropped 4 bases and J dropped 4; count of bases not matched to a gene: 2. The germline CDR1 and CDR2 sequences are SGHNT and YYREEE (reference sequence). The CDR3 consists of 13 residues. The CDR3 bases are TGTGCCAGCAGCCCAGGGGGGAATCAGCCCCAGCATTTT. Translating it yields CASSPGGNQPQHF.

The gene calls are TRBV19 and TRBJ2-5; a possible D gene is TRBD2 (6 bases). Trimming removed 3 bases from V and 6 bases from J, with 17 bases in between. In germline, CDR1 is LNHDA, CDR2 SQIVND (reference sequence). CDR3 size: 15 residues. The CDR3, as DNA: TGTGCCAGTAGTATTGGGGGGTCGGACGTTCAGACCCAGTACTTC. The encoded protein is CASSIGGSDVQTQYF.

The rearrangement uses TRBV5-6 and TRBJ2-1, with 13 bases fitting TRBD2. Germline V gene sequence: CDR1 SGHDT, CDR2 YYEEEE. This CDR3 has 16 residues. J gave up 5 bases and V 4 bases, and 6 bases lay outside the gene matches. The CDR3 DNA reads TGTGCCAGCAGCGGAGGACTAGCGGGAGTCAACAATGAGCAGTTCTTC. Amino acid sequence: CASSGGLAGVNNEQFF.

The chain combines TRBV5-1 with TRBJ2-3, with a weak D call TRBD1 (5 bases). Germline values: CDR1 SGHRS, CDR2 YFSETQ. The CDR3 extends over 15 amino acids. The V gene lost 0 bases and the J gene lost 5 bases, with 13 bases spanning the gap. Written as DNA, the CDR3 is TGCGCCAGCAGCTTGGCCAGGGTGAAGGGAGATACGCAGTATTTT. It translates to CASSLARVKGDTQYF. The complete variable domain, with remaining parts taken from reference TRBV5-1 and TRBJ2-3, reads KAGVTQTPRYLIKTRGQQVTLSCSPISGHRSVSWYQQTPGQGLQFLFEYFSETQRNKGNFPGRFSGRQFSNSRSEMNVSTLELGDSALYLCASSLARVKGDTQYFGPGTRLTVL.

V gene TRBV18 combines with J gene TRBJ2-1, with a possible D match to TRBD2 (7 bases). Trimming removed 3 bases from V and 6 bases from J, with 9 bases in between. Looked up from germline, CDR1 is KGHSH and CDR2 is LQKENI. The CDR3 sequence is 13 residues long. CDR3 DNA sequence: TGTGCCAGCTCACCGGGAGGGGGCAATGAGCAGTTCTTC. Protein product: CASSPGGGNEQFF.

The rearrangement uses TRBV18 and TRBJ2-5; D might be TRBD2 (5 bases). V was trimmed by 4 bases and J by 1 base, leaving 7 bases between them. The CDR3 is 13 amino acids. CDR1 is KGHSH and CDR2 is LQKENI in the germline V gene. The CDR3 loop reads CASSLTSQETQYF. The CDR3 DNA follows: TGTGCCAGCTCACTCACTAGCCAAGAGACCCAGTACTTC.

By sample fraction, this clone is medium-sized (0.01 to 0.1%). The chain uses TRBV14 and TRBJ2-7; tentative D call: TRBD1 (6 bases). The germline gives CDR1 SGHDN, CDR2 FVKESK. CDR3 length equals 14 residues. V was cut by 8 bases and J by 4 bases, with 18 bases left in between. In DNA form, the CDR3 reads TGTGCCAGCGCTGGGACATTGGGTTTTTACGAGCAGTACTTC. Protein: CASAGTLGFYEQYF. The full variable domain, in which reference TRBV14 and TRBJ2-7 provide the parts outside the CDR3, is EAGVTQFPSHSVIEKGQTVTLRCDPISGHDNLYWYRRVMGKEIKFLLHFVKESKQDESGMPNNRFLAERTGGTYSTLKVQPAELEDSGVYFCASAGTLGFYEQYFGPGTRLTVT.

J is TRBJ2-2 and V is TRBV5-4; 10 bases are shared with TRBD1. J gave up 5 bases and V 6 bases, and 10 bases lay outside the gene matches. The germline V gene has CDR1 SGHNT and CDR2 YYREEE (reference sequence). The CDR3 loop spans 16 amino acids. The CDR3 region is CASTSGTGEGTGELFF. CDR3 in DNA: TGTGCCAGCACCTCCGGGACAGGGGAAGGGACCGGGGAGCTGTTTTTT.

The chain is built from TRBV19 and TRBJ1-1; D is possibly TRBD1 (5 bases). The CDR3 sequence is 13 residues long. V gave up 5 bases and J gave up 6 bases, with 13 bases separating them. The germline V gene has CDR1 LNHDA and CDR2 SQIVND (reference sequence). CDR3 residues: CASSRQGRSEAFF. The CDR3 DNA reads as TGTGCCAGTAGTCGGCAGGGAAGATCTGAAGCTTTCTTT.

In its sample, this clone was seen once. This chain links TRBV5-1 with TRBJ2-5, with D perhaps TRBD1 (5 bases). Trimming took 6 bases from V and 5 from J, leaving 17 bases between them. Germline V gene lookup returns CDR1 SGHRS and CDR2 YFSETQ. There are 14 residues in the CDR3. CDR3 in DNA: TGCGCCAGCACGTCTTTAAACCAGGGCGAGACCCAGTACTTC. Its protein is CASTSLNQGETQYF.

The chain combines TRBV9 with TRBJ2-7; 11 bases are a match to TRBD2. Germline values: CDR1 SGDLS, CDR2 YYNGEE. With 0 bases clipped from V and 1 base from J, the junction kept 6 bases outside the gene matches. The CDR3 has 17 amino acids. The CDR3 nucleotides read TGTGCCAGCAGCGTAGGGGGAGGGACTAGCGGTTCCTACGAGCAGTACTTC. This sequence encodes CASSVGGGTSGSYEQYF. The whole variable domain, remainder taken from reference TRBV9 and TRBJ2-7, is DSGVTQTPKHLITATGQRVTLRCSPRSGDLSVYWYQQSLDQGLQFLIQYYNGEERAKGNILERFSAQQFPDLHSELNLSSLELGDSALYFCASSVGGGTSGSYEQYFGPGTRLTVT.

The chain carries TRBV2 and TRBJ2-2, with D unresolved. Trimming pared 4 bases from V and 1 base from J, leaving 13 bases between. This CDR3 comprises 16 residues. Germline lookup yields CDR1 SNHLY and CDR2 FYNNEI. CDR3 DNA: TGTGCCAGCAGTGCCGTTCTAGTCTTGAACACCGGGGAGCTGTTTTTT. Its translation: CASSAVLVLNTGELFF.

This chain links TRBV28 with TRBJ1-1; D unclear. V was clipped by 4 bases and J by 1 base, with 10 bases between them. The V gene's germline CDR1 is MDHEN and CDR2 SYDVKM. This CDR3 contains 14 residues. CDR3 DNA: TGTGCCAGCAGTTCCCCGCCGGGGAACACTGAAGCTTTCTTT. This gives the protein CASSSPPGNTEAFF.